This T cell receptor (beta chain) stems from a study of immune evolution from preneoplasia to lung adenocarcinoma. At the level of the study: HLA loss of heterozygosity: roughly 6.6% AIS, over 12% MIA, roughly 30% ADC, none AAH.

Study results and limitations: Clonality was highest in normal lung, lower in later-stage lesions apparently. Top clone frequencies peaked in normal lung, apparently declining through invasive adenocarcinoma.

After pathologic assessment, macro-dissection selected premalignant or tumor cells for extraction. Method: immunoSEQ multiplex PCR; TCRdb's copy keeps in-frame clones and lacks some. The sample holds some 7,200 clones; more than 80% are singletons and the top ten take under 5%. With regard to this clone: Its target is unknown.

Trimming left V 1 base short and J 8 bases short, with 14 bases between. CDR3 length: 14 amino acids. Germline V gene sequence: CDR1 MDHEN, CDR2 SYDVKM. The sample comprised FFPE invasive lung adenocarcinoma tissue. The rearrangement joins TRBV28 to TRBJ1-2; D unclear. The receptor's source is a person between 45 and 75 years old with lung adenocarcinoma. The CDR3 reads CASSLLAEPRGYTF. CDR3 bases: TGTGCCAGCAGTTTATTGGCAGAACCAAGGGGCTACACCTTC.